This TCR beta chain was profiled in a study of blood T cell repertoires in COVID-19. Study at large: Nucleic acid was either cDNA or gDNA, and it came from T cells, B-cell-depleted T cells, or PBMCs.

V was pared by 3 bases and J by 8 bases, with 9 bases of the junction left unmatched. This CDR3 is built from 16 residues. CDR1 and CDR2 (germline): LNHDA, SQIVND (reference sequence). TCRdb's copy holds only in-frame clones and misses some; the assay was immunoSEQ multiplex PCR. Seen here are approximately 300,000 clones, about 82% observed once, and the top ten hold less than 4.5%. Sample: peripheral blood. This chain uses TRBV19 with TRBJ1-4, with TRBD1 identical over 10 bases. The origin of this receptor is a woman in her fifties or sixties with active or convalescent COVID-19. In nucleotides, the CDR3 is TGTGCCAGTAGTATCGGCCCGACAGGGGGCGGAGAAAAACTGTTTTTT. This sequence encodes CASSIGPTGGGEKLFF. Together with reference TRBV19 and TRBJ1-4, the CDR3 gives the full variable domain: DGGITQSPKYLFRKEGQNVTLSCEQNLNHDAMYWYRQDPGQGLRLIYYSQIVNDFQKGDIAEGYSVSREKKESFPLTVTSAQKNPTAFYLCASSIGPTGGGEKLFFGSGTQLSVL.